This section outlines one T cell receptor (beta chain) sequence together with its context. The antigen is unknown. The CDR3 is cut off 3 residues early in the read; its end comes from the germline J gene. This sample was included in a study of T cells in women clearing cervical HPV infection. CDR1 LNHDA and CDR2 SQIVND come from the germline V gene (reference sequence). This CDR3 is 16 amino acids long. Study conclusions and caveats: Repertoire richness, not evenness, was significantly elevated in CIN3+ cases versus controls.

Data came from immunoSEQ multiplex PCR; TCRdb stores just in-frame clones and leaves some out. The sample table includes roughly 40,000 clones. MY09/MY11 PCR detected cervical HPV DNA; dot-blot assigned genotypes. Sequenced: blood buffy coat. J is TRBJ2-3 and V is TRBV19, with 7 bases fitting TRBD2. The TCR originated in a woman between 18 and 75 years old with a cervical HPV16 infection that either progressed to CIN3+ or cleared (not recorded which). The CDR3: CASSRVGPSGQETQYF. CDR3 DNA (partial): TGTGCCAGTAGCCGGGTGGGGCCTAGCGGCCAAGAGACG.